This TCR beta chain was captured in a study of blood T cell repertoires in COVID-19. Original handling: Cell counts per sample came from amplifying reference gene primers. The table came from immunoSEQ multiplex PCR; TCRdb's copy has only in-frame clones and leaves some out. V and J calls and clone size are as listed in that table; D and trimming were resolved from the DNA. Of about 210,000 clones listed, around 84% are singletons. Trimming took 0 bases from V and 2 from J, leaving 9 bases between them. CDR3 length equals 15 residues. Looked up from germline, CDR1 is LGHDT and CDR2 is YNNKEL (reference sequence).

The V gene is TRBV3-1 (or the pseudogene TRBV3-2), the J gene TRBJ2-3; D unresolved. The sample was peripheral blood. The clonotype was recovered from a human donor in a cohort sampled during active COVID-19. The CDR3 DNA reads TGTGCCAGCAGCCAAGAAGGTGACACCACAGATACGCAGTATTTT. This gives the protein CASSQEGDTTDTQYF.